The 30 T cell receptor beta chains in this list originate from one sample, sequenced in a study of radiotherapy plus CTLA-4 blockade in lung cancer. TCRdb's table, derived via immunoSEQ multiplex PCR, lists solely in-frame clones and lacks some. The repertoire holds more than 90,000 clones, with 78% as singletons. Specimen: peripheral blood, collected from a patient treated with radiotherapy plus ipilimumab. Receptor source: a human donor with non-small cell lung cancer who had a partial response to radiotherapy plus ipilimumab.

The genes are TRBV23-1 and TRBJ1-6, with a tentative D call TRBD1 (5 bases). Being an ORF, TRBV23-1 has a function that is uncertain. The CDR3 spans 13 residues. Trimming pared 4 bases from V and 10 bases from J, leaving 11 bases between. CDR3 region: CASSRAGGSPLHF. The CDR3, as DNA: TGCGCCAGCAGTCGCGCGGGGGGGTCACCCCTCCACTTT.

The CDR3 nucleotides read TGTGCCAGCAGCAAAGATCGTGGGACTAGCTCAGGCGAGCAGTACTTC. This translates into CASSKDRGTSSGEQYF. This chain links TRBV21-1 with TRBJ2-7; the table's TRBD2 call for D was not verified on the DNA. TRBV21-1 is annotated as a pseudogene. The CDR3 covers 16 residues.

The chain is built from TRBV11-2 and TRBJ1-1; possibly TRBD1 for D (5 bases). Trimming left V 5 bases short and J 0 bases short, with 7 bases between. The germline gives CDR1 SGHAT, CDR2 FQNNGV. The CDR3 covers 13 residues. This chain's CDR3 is CASSQDMNTEAFF. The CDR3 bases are TGTGCCAGCAGCCAGGACATGAACACTGAAGCTTTCTTT.

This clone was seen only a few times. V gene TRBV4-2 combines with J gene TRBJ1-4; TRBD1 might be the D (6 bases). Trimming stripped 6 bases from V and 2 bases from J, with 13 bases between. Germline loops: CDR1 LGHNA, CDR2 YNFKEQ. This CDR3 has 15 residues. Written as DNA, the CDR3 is TGTGCCAGCAGTTCAACAGGGTTGACTAATGAAAAACTGTTTTTT. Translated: CASSSTGLTNEKLFF.

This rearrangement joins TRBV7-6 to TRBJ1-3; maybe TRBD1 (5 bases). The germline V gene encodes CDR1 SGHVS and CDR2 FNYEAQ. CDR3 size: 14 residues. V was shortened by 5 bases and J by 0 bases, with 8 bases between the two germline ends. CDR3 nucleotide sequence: TGTGCCAGCAGCCCAGGGTTCTCTGGAAACACCATATATTTT. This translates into CASSPGFSGNTIYF.

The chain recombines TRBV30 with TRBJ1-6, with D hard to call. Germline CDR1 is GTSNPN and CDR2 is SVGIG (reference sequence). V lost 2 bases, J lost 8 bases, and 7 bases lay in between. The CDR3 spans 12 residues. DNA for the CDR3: TGTGCCTGGAGTTCAACAGATTCACCCCTCCACTTT. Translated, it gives CAWSSTDSPLHF.

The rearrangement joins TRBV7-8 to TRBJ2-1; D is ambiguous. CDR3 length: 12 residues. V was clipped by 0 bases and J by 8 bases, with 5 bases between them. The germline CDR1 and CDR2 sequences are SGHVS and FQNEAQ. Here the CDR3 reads CASSLALYEQFF. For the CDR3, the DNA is TGTGCCAGCAGCTTAGCCCTGTATGAGCAGTTCTTC.

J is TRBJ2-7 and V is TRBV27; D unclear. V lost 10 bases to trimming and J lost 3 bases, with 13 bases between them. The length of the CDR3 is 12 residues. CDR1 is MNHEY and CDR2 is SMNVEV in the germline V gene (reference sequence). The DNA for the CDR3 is TGTGCCAAGAGACAAATTCTCTACGAGCAGTACGTC. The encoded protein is CAKRQILYEQYV.

The CDR3 DNA is TGTGCCAGCAGTCCCCGAGGAATCTCTGGGGCCAACGTCCTGACTTTC. Encoded protein: CASSPRGISGANVLTF. The chain couples TRBV28 to TRBJ2-6; no definite D call. Germline CDR1 and CDR2: MDHEN and SYDVKM. Trimming took off 5 bases at V and 0 bases at J, with 11 bases between the two ends. The CDR3 covers 16 residues.

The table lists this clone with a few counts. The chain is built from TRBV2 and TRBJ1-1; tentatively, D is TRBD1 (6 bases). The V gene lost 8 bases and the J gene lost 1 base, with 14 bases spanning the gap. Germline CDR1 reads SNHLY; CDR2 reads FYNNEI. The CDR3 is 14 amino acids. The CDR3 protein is CASLRGWGNTEAFF. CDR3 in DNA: TGTGCCAGCCTCAGGGGATGGGGGAACACTGAAGCTTTCTTT. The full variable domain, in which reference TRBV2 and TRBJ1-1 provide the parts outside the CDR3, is EPEVTQTPSHQVTQMGQEVILRCVPISNHLYFYWYRQILGQKVEFLVSFYNNEISEKSEIFDDQFSVERPDGSNFTLKIRSTKLEDSAMYFCASLRGWGNTEAFFGQGTRLTVV.

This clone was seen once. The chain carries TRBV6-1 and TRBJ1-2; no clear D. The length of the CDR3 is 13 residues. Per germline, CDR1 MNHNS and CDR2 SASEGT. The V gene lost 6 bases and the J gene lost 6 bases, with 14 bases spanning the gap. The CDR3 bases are TGTGCCAGCAGGTCCGGGGTCCGGGATGGCTACACCTTC. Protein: CASRSGVRDGYTF.

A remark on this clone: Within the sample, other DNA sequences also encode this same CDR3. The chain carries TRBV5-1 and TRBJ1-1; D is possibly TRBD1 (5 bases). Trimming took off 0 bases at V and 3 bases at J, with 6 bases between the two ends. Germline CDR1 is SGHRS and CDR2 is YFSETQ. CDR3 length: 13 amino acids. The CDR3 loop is CASSLGGDTEAFF. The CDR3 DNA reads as TGCGCCAGCAGCTTGGGGGGGGACACTGAAGCTTTCTTT.

The CDR3 reads CASSQDRGLAGAGSYEQYF. In DNA form, the CDR3 reads TGCGCCAGCAGCCAAGATCGGGGACTAGCGGGAGCGGGCTCCTACGAGCAGTACTTC. The V gene is TRBV4-1, the J gene TRBJ2-5; TRBD2 matches at 14 bases. The DNA end favors TRBJ2-7, so the J call may be wrong. CDR1 MGHRA and CDR2 YSYEKL come from the germline V gene. The CDR3 extends over 19 amino acids.

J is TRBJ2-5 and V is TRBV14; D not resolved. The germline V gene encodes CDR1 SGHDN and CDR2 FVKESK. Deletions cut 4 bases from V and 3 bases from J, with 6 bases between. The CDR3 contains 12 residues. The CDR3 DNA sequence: TGTGCCAGCAGCCGGCTAGAAGAGACCCAGTACTTC. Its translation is CASSRLEETQYF.

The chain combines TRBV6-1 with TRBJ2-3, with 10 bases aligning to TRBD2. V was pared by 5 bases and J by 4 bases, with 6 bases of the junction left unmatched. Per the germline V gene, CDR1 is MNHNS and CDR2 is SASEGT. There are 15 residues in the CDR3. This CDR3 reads CASSPQAGGADTQYF. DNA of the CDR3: TGTGCCAGCAGTCCACAAGCGGGAGGGGCAGATACGCAGTATTTT.

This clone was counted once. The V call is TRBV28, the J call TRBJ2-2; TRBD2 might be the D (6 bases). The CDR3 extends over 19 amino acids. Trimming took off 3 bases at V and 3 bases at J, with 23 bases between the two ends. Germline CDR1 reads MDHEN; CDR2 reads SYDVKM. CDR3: CASSFTYRWGRTYTGELFF. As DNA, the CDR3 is TGTGCCAGCAGTTTTACGTATCGTTGGGGGAGGACGTACACCGGGGAGCTGTTTTTT. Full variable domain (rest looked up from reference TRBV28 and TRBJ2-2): DVKVTQSSRYLVKRTGEKVFLECVQDMDHENMFWYRQDPGLGLRLIYFSYDVKMKEKGDIPEGYSVSREKKERFSLILESASTNQTSMYLCASSFTYRWGRTYTGELFFGEGSRLTVL.

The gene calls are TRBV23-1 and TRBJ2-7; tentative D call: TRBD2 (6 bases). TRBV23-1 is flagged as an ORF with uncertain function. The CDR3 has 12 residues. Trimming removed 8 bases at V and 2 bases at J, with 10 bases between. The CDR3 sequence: CASRRTTYEQYV. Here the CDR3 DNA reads TGCGCCAGCCGGAGGACTACCTACGAGCAGTACGTC.

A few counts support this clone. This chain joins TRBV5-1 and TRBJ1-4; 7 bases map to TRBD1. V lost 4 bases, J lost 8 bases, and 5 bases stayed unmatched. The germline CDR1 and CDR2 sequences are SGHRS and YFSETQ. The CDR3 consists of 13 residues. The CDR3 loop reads CASSPTGFEKLFF. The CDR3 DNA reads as TGCGCCAGCAGCCCGACAGGGTTCGAAAAACTGTTTTTT.

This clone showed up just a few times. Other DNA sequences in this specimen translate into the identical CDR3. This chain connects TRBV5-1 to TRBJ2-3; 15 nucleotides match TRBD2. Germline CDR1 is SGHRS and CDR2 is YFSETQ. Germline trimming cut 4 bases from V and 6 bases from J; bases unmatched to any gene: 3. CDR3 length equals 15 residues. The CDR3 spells CASSRTSGRADTQYF. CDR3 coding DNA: TGCGCCAGCAGCCGGACTAGCGGGAGGGCGGATACGCAGTATTTT.

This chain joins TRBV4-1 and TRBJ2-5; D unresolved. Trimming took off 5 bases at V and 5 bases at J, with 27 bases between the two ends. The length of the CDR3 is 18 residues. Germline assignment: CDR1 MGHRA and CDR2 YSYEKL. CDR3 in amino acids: CASSSGFSRRNGEETQYF. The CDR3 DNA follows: TGCGCCAGCAGCTCCGGGTTCTCCCGGCGGAATGGAGAGGAGACCCAGTACTTC.

CDR3 in DNA: TGTGCCAGCAGCTTACGTCAGTACTATGGCTACACCTTC. Protein: CASSLRQYYGYTF. The chain recombines TRBV7-2 with TRBJ1-2; D uncertain. The V end was cut by 2 bases, the J end by 3 bases, with 7 bases between. The CDR3 totals 13 residues. Looked up from germline, CDR1 is SGHTA and CDR2 is FQGNSA.

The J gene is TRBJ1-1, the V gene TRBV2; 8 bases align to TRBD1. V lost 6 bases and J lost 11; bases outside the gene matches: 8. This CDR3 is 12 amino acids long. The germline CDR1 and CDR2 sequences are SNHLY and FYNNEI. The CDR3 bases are TGTGCCAGCAGGGGCGTGGACAGGGACGCTTTCTTT. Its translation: CASRGVDRDAFF.

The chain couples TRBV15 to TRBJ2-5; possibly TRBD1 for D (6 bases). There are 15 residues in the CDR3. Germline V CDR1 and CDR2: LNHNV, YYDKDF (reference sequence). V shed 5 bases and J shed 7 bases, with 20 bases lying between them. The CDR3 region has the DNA TGTGCCACCAGCCCTCGACAGGACGACTGGGGGACCCAGTACTTC. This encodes CATSPRQDDWGTQYF.

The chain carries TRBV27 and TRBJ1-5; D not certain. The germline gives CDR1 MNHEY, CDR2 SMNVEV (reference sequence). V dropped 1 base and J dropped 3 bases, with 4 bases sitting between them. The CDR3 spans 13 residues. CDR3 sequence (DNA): TGTGCCAGCAGTTTATTAATCAATCAGCCCCAGCATTTT. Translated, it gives CASSLLINQPQHF.

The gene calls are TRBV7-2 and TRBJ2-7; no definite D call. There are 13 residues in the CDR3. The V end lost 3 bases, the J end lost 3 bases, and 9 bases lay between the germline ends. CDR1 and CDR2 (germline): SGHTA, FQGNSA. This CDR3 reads CASSFNGGYEQYF. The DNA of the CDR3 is TGTGCCAGCAGCTTTAATGGCGGCTACGAGCAGTACTTC.

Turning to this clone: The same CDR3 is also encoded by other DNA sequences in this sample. CDR3 amino acids: CASSPEETQYF. The CDR3 DNA reads as TGTGCCAGCTCACCTGAGGAGACCCAGTACTTC. The rearrangement links TRBV18 to TRBJ2-5; D unclear. The germline V and J ends were trimmed by 3 bases and 5 bases, with 4 bases remaining between them. The CDR3 covers 11 residues. CDR1 is KGHSH, CDR2 LQKENI, per germline.

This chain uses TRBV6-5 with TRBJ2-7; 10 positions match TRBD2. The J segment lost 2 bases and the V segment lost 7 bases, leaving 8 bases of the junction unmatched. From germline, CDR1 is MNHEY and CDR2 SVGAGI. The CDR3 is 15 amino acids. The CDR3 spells CASTGLADKTYEQYF. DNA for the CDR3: TGTGCCAGCACCGGACTAGCGGACAAAACCTACGAGCAGTACTTC.

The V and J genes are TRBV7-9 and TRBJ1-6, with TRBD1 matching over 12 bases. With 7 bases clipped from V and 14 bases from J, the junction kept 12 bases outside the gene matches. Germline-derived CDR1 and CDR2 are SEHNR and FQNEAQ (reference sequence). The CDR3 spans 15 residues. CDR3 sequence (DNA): TGTGCCAGCACTGCAGGGACAGGGGGCTTGTTCACCCTCCACTTT. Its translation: CASTAGTGGLFTLHF.

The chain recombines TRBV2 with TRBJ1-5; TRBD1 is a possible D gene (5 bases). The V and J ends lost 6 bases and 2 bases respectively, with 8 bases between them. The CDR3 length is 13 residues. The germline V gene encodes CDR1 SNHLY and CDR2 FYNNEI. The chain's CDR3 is CASRGQGNQPQHF. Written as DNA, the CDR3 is TGTGCCAGCAGGGGGCAGGGCAATCAGCCCCAGCATTTT.

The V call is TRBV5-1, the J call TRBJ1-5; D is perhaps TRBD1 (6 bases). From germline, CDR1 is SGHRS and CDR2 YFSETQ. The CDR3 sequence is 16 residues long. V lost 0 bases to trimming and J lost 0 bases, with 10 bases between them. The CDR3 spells CASSLVPGDSNQPQHF. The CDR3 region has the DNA TGCGCCAGCAGCTTGGTTCCAGGGGATAGCAATCAGCCCCAGCATTTT.